The TCR beta chain under discussion was sequenced for a study of cytomegalovirus exposure and HLA in healthy donors. Study-level background: An early data release held some 89 million unique TCRs from HLA-typed donors. Findings of the study overall: Later analysis identified a missense DCLRE1C variant that was linked to TCR beta V- and J-gene trimming. A cluster of highly shared sequence variants was likely a sequencing artifact. Of the V segments, some could not be distinguished, including TRBV6-2 and TRBV6-3, and were excluded.

PCR employed 60 Vbeta and 13 Jbeta primers. Only in-frame clones appear in the TCRdb table, and some are missing; sequencing was by immunoSEQ multiplex PCR. Here the sample spans about 120,000 clones, 82% being singletons. This clone is a singleton in its sample. As yet, its antigen is unknown. The V gene's germline CDR1 is LNHDA and CDR2 SQIVND (reference sequence). The germline V and J ends were trimmed by 5 bases and 3 bases, with 7 bases remaining between them. The CDR3 runs to 12 residues. Material for sequencing was PBMCs. The V gene is TRBV19, the J gene TRBJ1-2; D unresolved. This clonotype was sampled from a woman aged 18-29 years in good health and CMV-seronegative. Written as DNA, the CDR3 is TGTGCCAGTAGTCTTCGGGACTATGGCTACACCTTC. It specifies CASSLRDYGYTF.